The clone carrying this TCR beta chain was seen just once. The data were taken from a study of blood T cell repertoires in COVID-19. Recruited during active infection, patients (from Seattle) were subsequently followed longitudinally. Data came from immunoSEQ multiplex PCR; TCRdb stores just in-frame clones and leaves some out. The table records 70,000 to 95,000 clones, roughly 80% of them present only once. Material for sequencing was peripheral blood. This TCR derives from a man aged 60-69 years with COVID-19, enrolled during active disease.

CDR3 amino acids: CASSQGFVRGGDTQYF. CDR3 DNA sequence: TGTGCCAGCAGCCAAGGGTTTGTACGGGGGGGAGATACGCAGTATTTT. The rearrangement uses TRBV3-1 (or the pseudogene TRBV3-2) and TRBJ2-3, with 8 positions matching TRBD2. CDR3 length: 16 residues. With V trimmed by 1 base and J by 5 bases, 8 bases remained unmatched. The V gene's germline CDR1 is LGHDT and CDR2 YNNKEL (reference sequence).